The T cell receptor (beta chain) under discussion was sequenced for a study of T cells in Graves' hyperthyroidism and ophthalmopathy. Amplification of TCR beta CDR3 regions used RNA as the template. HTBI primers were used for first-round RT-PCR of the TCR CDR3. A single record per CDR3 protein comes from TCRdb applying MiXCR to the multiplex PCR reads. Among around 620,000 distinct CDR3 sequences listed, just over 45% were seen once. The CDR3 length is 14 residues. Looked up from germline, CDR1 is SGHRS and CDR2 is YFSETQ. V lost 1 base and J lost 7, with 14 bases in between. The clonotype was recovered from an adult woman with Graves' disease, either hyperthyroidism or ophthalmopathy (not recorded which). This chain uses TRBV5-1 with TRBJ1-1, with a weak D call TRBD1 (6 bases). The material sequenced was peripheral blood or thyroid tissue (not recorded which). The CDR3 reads CASSLSVTGVEAFF. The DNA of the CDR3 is TGCGCCAGCAGCTTGAGCGTGACAGGAGTTGAAGCTTTCTTT.